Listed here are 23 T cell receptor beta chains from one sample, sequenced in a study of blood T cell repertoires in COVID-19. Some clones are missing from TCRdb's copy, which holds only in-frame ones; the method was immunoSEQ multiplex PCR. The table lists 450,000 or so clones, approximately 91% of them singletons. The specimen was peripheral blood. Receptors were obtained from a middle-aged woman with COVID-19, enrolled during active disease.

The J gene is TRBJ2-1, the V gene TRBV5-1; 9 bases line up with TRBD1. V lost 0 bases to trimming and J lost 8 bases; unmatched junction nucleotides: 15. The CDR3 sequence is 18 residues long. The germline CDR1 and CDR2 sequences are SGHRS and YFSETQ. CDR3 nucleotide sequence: TGCGCCAGCAGCTTGGGACCCTTAGGGGGACAGGGAACCGATGAGCAGTTCTTC. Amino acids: CASSLGPLGGQGTDEQFF.

The CDR3 here is CASSFRDRYQETQYF. CDR3 sequence (DNA): TGTGCCAGCAGTTTTCGAGACAGGTACCAAGAGACCCAGTACTTC. V usage is TRBV27 and J usage is TRBJ2-5, with D possibly being TRBD1 (6 bases). Trimming removed 3 bases from V and 0 bases from J, with 11 bases in between. Germline V gives CDR1 MNHEY, CDR2 SMNVEV (reference sequence). This CDR3 region has 15 residues.

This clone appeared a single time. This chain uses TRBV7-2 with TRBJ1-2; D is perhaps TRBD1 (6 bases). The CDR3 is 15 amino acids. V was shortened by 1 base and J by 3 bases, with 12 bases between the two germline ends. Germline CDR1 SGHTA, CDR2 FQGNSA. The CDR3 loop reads CASSLVQGFDYGYTF. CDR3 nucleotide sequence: TGTGCCAGCAGCTTAGTACAGGGATTTGACTATGGCTACACCTTC. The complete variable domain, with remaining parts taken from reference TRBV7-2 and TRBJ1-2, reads GAGVSQSPSNKVTEKGKDVELRCDPISGHTALYWYRQSLGQGLEFLIYFQGNSAPDKSGLPSDRFSAERTGGSVSTLTIQRTQQEDSAVYLCASSLVQGFDYGYTFGSGTRLTVV.

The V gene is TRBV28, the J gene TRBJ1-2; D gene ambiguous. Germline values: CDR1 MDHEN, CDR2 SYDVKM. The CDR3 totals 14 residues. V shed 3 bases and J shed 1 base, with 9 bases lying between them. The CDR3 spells CASSLGRINYGYTF. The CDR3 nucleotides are TGTGCCAGCAGTTTGGGCAGGATTAACTATGGCTACACCTTC.

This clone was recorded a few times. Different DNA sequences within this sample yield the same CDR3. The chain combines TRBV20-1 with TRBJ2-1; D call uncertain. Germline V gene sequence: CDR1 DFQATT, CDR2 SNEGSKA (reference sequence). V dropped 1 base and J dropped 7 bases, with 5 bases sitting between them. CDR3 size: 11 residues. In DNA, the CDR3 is TGCAGTGCTAGAGGGCGGAATGAGCAGTTCTTC. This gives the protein CSARGRNEQFF.

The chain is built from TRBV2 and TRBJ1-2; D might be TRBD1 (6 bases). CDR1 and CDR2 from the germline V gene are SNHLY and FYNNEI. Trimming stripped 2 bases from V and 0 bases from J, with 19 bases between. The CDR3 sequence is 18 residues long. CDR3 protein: CASSELRAGRQANYGYTF. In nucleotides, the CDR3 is TGTGCCAGCAGTGAATTGCGGGCAGGGAGACAGGCTAACTATGGCTACACCTTC.

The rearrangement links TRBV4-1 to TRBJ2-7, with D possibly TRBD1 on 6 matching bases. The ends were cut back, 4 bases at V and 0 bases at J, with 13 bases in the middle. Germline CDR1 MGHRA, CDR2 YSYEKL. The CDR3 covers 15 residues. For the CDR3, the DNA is TGCGCCAGCAGCCTAAGGACAGAGCTCTCCTACGAGCAGTACTTC. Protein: CASSLRTELSYEQYF.

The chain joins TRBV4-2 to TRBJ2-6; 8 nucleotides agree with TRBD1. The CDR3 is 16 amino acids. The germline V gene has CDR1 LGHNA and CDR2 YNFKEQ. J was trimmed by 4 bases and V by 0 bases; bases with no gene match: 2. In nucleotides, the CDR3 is TGTGCCAGCAGCCAAGACAGGGGGCAAGGGGCCAACGTCCTGACTTTC. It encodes CASSQDRGQGANVLTF.

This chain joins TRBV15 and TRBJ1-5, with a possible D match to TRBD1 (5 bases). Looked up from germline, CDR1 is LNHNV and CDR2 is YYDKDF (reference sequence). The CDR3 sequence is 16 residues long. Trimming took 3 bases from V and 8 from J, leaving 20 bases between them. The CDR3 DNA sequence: TGTGCCACCAGCAGGGCGGGAGCGGGGGAAGGTAAGCCCCAGCATTTT. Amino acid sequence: CATSRAGAGEGKPQHF.

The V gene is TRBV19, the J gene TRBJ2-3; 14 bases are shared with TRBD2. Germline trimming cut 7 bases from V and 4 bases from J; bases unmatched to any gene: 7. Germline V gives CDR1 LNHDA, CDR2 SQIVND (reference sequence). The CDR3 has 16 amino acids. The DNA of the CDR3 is TGTGCCAGTACTAGACTAGCGGGGGGGGGCGCAGATACGCAGTATTTT. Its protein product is CASTRLAGGGADTQYF.

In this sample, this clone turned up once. The CDR3 DNA sequence: TGTGCCACCAGCAGAGAATCTCAAGAGACCCAGTACTTC. Translation: CATSRESQETQYF. The rearrangement links TRBV15 to TRBJ2-5; the D is unclear. The CDR3 extends over 13 amino acids. In germline, CDR1 is LNHNV, CDR2 YYDKDF (reference sequence). V shed 0 bases and J shed 2 bases, with 4 bases lying between them.

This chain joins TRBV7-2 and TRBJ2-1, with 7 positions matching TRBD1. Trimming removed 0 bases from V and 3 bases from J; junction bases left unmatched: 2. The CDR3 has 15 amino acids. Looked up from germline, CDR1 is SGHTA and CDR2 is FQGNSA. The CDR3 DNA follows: TGTGCCAGCAGCTTAGCAGCAGGGGGCTACAATGAGCAGTTCTTC. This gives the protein CASSLAAGGYNEQFF.

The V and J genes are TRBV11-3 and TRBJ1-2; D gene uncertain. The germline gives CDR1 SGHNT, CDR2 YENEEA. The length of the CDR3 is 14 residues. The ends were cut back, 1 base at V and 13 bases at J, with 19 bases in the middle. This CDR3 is CASSLGDGLPSGTF. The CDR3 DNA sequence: TGTGCCAGCAGCTTAGGCGACGGACTGCCGAGCGGCACCTTC.

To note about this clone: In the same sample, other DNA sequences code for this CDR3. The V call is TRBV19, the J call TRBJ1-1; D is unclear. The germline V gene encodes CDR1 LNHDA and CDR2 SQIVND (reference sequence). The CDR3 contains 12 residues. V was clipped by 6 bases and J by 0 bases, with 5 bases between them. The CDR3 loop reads CASSPVNTEAFF. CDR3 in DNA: TGTGCCAGTAGCCCGGTGAACACTGAAGCTTTCTTT.

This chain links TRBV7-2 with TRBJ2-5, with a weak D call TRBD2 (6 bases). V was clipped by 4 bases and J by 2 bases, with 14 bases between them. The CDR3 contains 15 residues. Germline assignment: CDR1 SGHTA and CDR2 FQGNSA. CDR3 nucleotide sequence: TGTGCCAGCAGCTCCTCATTAAGCGGGCAAGAGACCCAGTACTTC. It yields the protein CASSSSLSGQETQYF.

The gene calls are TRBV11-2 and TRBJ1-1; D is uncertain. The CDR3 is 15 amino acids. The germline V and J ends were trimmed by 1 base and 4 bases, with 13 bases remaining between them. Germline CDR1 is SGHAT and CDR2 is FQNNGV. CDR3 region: CASSLALRRSTEAFF. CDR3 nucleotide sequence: TGTGCCAGCAGCTTAGCCCTCCGAAGGAGCACTGAAGCTTTCTTT.

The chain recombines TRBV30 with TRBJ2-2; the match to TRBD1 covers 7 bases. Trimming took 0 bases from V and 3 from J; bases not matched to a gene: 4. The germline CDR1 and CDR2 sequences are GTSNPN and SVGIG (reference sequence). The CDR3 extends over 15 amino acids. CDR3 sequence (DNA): TGTGCCTGGAGTGTCGCAGGGGGATACACCGGGGAGCTGTTTTTT. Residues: CAWSVAGGYTGELFF.

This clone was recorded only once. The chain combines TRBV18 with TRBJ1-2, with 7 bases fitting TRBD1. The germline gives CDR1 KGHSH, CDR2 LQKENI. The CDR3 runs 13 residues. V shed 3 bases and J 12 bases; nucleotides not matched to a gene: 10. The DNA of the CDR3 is TGTGCCAGCTCACCTGGACAGGTTGATAAGGACACCTTC. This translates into CASSPGQVDKDTF.

The DNA of the CDR3 is TGTGCCAGCAGCTTAGGAAACCCACTCCGCGGGGGAGGCTACAATGAGCAGTTCTTC. This gives the protein CASSLGNPLRGGGYNEQFF. This rearrangement joins TRBV7-8 to TRBJ2-1, with 7 bases identical to TRBD2. The CDR3 is 19 amino acids. Germline assignment: CDR1 SGHVS and CDR2 FQNEAQ. Unmatched junction bases numbered 15, after V lost 1 base and J lost 3 bases.

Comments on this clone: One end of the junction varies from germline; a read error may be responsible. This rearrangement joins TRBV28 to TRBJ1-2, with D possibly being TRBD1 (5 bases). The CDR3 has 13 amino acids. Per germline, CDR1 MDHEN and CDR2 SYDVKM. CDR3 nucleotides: TGTGCGAGCAGAGAAGGGGCATACTATGGCTACACCTTC. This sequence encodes CASREGAYYGYTF.

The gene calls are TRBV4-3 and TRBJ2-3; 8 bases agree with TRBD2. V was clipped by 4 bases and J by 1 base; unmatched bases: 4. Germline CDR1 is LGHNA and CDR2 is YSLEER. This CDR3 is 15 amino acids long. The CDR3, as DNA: TGCGCCAGCAGCCCCGGCGGGGGGCGCACAGATACGCAGTATTTT. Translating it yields CASSPGGGRTDTQYF.

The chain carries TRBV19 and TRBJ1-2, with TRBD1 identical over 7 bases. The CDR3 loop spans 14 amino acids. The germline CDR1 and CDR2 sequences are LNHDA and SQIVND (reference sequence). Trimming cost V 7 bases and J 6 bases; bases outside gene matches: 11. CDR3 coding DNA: TGTGCCAGTACCAAACAGGGGATTCCTAATGGCTACACCTTC. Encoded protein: CASTKQGIPNGYTF.

The CDR3 region has the DNA TGTGCCAGTATCACAGGGCAACGGACTGAAGCTTTCTTT. It translates to CASITGQRTEAFF. The chain has TRBV19 and TRBJ1-1, with D possibly TRBD1 on 6 matching bases. Per the germline V gene, CDR1 is LNHDA and CDR2 is SQIVND (reference sequence). Between the trimmed V and J ends, which lost 7 bases and 5 bases, there was a span of 14 bases. This CDR3 comprises 13 residues. Full variable domain (remainder filled in from reference TRBV19 and TRBJ1-1): DGGITQSPKYLFRKEGQNVTLSCEQNLNHDAMYWYRQDPGQGLRLIYYSQIVNDFQKGDIAEGYSVSREKKESFPLTVTSAQKNPTAFYLCASITGQRTEAFFGQGTRLTVV.